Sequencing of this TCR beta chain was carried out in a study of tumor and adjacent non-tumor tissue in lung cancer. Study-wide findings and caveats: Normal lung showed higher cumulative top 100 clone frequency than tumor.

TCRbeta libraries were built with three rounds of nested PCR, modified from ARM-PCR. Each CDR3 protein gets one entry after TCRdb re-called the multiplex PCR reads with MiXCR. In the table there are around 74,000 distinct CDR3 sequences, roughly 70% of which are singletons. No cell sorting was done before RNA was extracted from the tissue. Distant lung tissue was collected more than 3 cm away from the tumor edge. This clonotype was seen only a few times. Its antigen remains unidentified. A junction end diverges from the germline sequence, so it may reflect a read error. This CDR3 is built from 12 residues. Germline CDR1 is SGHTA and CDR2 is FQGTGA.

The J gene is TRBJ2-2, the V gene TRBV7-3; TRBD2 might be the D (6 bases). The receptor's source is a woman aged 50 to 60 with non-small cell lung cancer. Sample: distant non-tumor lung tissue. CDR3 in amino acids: CASSSYTGGLFF. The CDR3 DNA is TGTGCCAGCAGCTCATACACCGGGGGGCTGTTTTTT.